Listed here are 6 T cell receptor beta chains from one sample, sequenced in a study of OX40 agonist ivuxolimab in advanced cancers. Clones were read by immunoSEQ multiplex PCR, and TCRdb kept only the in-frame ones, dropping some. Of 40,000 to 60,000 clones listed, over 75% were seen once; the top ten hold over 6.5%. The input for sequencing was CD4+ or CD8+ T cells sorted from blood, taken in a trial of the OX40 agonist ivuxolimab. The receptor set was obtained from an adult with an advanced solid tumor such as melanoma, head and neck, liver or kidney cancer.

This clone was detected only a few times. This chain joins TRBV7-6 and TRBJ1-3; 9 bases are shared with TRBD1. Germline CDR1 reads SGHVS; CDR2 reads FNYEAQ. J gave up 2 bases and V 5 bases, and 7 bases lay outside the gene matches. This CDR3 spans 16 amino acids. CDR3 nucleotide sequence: TGTGCCAGCAGCCAACGGACAGGGGCCCCTGGAAACACCATATATTTT. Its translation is CASSQRTGAPGNTIYF. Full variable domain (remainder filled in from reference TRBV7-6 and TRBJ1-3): GAGVSQSPRYKVTKRGQDVALRCDPISGHVSLYWYRQALGQGPEFLTYFNYEAQQDKSGLPNDRFSAERPEGSISTLTIQRTEQRDSAMYRCASSQRTGAPGNTIYFGEGSWLTVV.

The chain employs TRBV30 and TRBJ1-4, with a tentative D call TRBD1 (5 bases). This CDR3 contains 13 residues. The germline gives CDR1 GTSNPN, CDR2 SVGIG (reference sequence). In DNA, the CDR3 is TGTGCTATGGGGACGGGTATAAATGAAAAACTGTTTTTT. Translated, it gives CAMGTGINEKLFF.

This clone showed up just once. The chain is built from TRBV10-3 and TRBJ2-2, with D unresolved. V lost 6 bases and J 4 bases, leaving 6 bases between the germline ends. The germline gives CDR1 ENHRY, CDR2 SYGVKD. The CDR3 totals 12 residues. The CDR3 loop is CAISMITGELFF. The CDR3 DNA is TGTGCCATCAGCATGATCACCGGGGAGCTGTTTTTT.

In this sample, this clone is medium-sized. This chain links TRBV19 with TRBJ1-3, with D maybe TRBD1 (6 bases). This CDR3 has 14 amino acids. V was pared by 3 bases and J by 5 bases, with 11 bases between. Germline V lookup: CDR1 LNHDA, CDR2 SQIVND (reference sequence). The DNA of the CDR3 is TGTGCCAGTAGTATGATGGGGGCGAGAAACACCATATATTTT. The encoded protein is CASSMMGARNTIYF.

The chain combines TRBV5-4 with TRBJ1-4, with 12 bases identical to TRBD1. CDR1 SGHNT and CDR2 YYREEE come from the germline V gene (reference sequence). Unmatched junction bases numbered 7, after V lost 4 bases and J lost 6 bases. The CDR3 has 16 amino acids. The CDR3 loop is CASSRDRGRGDEKLFF. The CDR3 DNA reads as TGTGCCAGCAGCCGGGACAGGGGGCGGGGGGATGAAAAACTGTTTTTT.

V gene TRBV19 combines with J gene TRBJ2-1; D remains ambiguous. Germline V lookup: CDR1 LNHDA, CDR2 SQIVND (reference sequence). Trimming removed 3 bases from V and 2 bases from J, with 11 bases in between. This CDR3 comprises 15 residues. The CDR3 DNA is TGTGCCAGTAGTATTCCGGGCCTTACCTACAATGAGCAGTTCTTC. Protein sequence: CASSIPGLTYNEQFF.